Each of the 8 T cell receptor beta chains below was sequenced from the same sample in a study of T cell changes during pregnancy in multiple sclerosis. TCRdb's table, derived via immunoSEQ multiplex PCR, lists solely in-frame clones and lacks some. This table has 50,000 to 70,000 clones, about 91% appearing once. This specimen consisted of CD8+ T cells from peripheral blood mononuclear cells, obtained before pregnancy. The receptors stem from a female donor with multiple sclerosis, enrolled in a pregnancy study.

The V call is TRBV7-6, the J call TRBJ2-3; D remains unclear. Germline CDR1 is SGHVS and CDR2 is FNYEAQ. V gave up 2 bases and J gave up 3 bases, with 15 bases separating them. This CDR3 spans 16 amino acids. CDR3 in amino acids: CASSLYVVGPTDTQYF. The DNA of the CDR3 is TGTGCCAGCAGCTTATACGTGGTTGGGCCGACAGATACGCAGTATTTT.

This chain uses TRBV25-1 with TRBJ1-6; tentative D call: TRBD1 (5 bases). V was cut by 1 base and J by 12 bases, with 25 bases left in between. Germline V CDR1 and CDR2: MGHDK, SYGVNS. This CDR3 is built from 18 residues. The CDR3 is CASSESRSWAGPRGPLHF. As DNA, the CDR3 is TGTGCCAGCAGTGAATCGAGGAGTTGGGCAGGGCCTCGTGGACCCCTCCACTTT.

The chain uses TRBV9 and TRBJ1-3; the D is unclear. This CDR3 spans 13 amino acids. The ends were cut back, 1 base at V and 4 bases at J, with 6 bases in the middle. The germline gives CDR1 SGDLS, CDR2 YYNGEE. The CDR3: CASSVLLGNTIYF. The CDR3 DNA follows: TGTGCCAGCAGCGTACTTTTGGGAAACACCATATATTTT.

V gene TRBV2 combines with J gene TRBJ1-5, with 7 bases lining up with TRBD1. V was clipped by 4 bases and J by 2 bases; unmatched bases: 8. CDR3 size: 16 residues. Germline V CDR1 and CDR2: SNHLY, FYNNEI. The CDR3 sequence is CASSATGTEGNQPQHF. The CDR3 DNA is TGTGCCAGCAGTGCGACAGGGACGGAGGGCAATCAGCCCCAGCATTTT.

The V gene is TRBV23-1, the J gene TRBJ1-3; 9 nucleotides line up with TRBD1. TRBV23-1 falls under the ORF class, with uncertain function. Trimming at V came to 4 bases and at J to 2 bases, leaving 3 bases not matched to a gene. The CDR3 is 15 amino acids. Written as DNA, the CDR3 is TGCGCCAGCAGTCCAACAGGGGGCGCTGGAAACACCATATATTTT. It translates to CASSPTGGAGNTIYF.

The CDR3: CASSQLHAGTGLYEQYF. CDR3 nucleotide sequence: TGCGCCAGCAGCCAGCTACACGCCGGGACAGGGCTCTACGAGCAGTACTTC. The V call is TRBV5-1, the J call TRBJ2-7; 9 bases align to TRBD1. CDR3 length: 17 residues. V lost 4 bases and J lost 3; bases outside the gene matches: 14. Germline V gene sequence: CDR1 SGHRS, CDR2 YFSETQ.

V and J are TRBV7-3 and TRBJ2-3, with 9 bases identical to TRBD2. The V and J ends lost 3 bases and 4 bases, in that order; junction bases with no gene match: 5. This CDR3 region has 15 residues. Germline V gives CDR1 SGHTA, CDR2 FQGTGA. In nucleotides, the CDR3 is TGTGCCAGCAGCTTGGGCGGGGGGGCCCCAGATACGCAGTATTTT. Its translation is CASSLGGGAPDTQYF.

The chain is built from TRBV9 and TRBJ2-7, with a possible D match to TRBD1 (5 bases). From germline, CDR1 is SGDLS and CDR2 YYNGEE. This CDR3 comprises 16 residues. Trimming shortened V by 0 bases and J by 2 bases, and 15 bases separated the two germline ends. Here the CDR3 DNA reads TGTGCCAGCAGCGTAGGTGTCGACAGCGCTACCTACGAGCAGTACTTC. Amino acid sequence: CASSVGVDSATYEQYF.